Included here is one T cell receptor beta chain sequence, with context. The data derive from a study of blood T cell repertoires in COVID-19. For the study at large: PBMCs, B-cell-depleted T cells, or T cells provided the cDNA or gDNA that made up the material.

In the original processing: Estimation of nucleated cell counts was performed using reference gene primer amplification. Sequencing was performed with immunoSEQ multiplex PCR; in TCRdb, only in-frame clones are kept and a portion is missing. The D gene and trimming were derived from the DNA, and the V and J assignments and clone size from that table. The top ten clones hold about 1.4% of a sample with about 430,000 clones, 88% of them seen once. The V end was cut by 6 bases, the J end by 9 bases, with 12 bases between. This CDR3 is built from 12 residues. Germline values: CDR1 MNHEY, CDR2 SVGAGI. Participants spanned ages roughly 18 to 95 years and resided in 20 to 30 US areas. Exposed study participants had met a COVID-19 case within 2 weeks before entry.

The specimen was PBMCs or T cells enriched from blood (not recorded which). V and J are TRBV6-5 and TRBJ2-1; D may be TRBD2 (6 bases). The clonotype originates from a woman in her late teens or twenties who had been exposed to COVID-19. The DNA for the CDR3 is TGTGCCAGCAGATCCGGGACTTTTGAGCAGTTCTTC. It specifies CASRSGTFEQFF.